The sequence of this TCR beta chain was determined in a study of type 1 regulatory T cells. Overall study context: An in vitro protocol generated T-allo10, a Tr1-enriched, alloantigen-specific CD4 T cell product.

Germline CDR1 reads MNHEY; CDR2 reads SVGAGI. V was trimmed by 3 bases and J by 4 bases, leaving 9 bases between them. The CDR3 is made up of 13 amino acids. TCRdb analysed the reads with MiXCR anew, one entry per CDR3 protein. The sample includes approximately 21,000 distinct CDR3 sequences, around half of them seen just once. In the case of this clonotype: Its antigen is still unknown.

The sequence was collected from a human donor in good health. Source material: cultured T cells, either the whole culture or a sorted T cell fraction (not recorded which). This rearrangement joins TRBV6-5 to TRBJ2-5; D call uncertain. For the CDR3, the DNA is TGTGCCAGCAGTTATCCCCCGCCAGAGACCCAGTACTTC. It encodes CASSYPPPETQYF.